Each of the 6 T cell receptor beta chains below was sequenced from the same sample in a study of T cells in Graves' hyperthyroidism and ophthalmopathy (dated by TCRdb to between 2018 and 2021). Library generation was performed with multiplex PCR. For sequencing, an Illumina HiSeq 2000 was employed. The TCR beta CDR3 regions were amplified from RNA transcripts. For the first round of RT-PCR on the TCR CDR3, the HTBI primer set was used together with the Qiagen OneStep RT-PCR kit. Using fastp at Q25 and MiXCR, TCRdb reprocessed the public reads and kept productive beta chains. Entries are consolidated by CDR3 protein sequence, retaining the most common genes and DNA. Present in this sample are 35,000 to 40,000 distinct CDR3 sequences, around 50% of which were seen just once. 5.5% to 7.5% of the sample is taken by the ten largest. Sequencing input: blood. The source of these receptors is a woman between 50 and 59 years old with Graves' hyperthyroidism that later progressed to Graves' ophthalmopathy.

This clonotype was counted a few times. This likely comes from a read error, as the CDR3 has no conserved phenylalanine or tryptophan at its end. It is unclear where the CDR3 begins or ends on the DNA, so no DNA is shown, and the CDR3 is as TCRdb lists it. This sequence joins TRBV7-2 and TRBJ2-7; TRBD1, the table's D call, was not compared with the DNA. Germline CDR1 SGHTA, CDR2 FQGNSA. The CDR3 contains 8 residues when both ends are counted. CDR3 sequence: CASSLGGT.

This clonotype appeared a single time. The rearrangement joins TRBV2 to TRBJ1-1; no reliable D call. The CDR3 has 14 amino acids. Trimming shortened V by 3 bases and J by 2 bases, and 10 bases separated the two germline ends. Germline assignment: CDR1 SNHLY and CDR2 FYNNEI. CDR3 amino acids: CASSELGKNTEAFF. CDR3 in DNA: TGTGCCAGCAGTGAGTTGGGGAAAAACACTGAAGCTTTCTTT.

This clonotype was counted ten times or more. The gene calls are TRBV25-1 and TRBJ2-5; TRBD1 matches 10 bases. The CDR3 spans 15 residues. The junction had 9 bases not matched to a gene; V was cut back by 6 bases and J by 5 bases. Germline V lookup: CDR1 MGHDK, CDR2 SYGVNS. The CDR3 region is CASSAGTGVTETQYF. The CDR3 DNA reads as TGTGCCAGCAGCGCCGGGACAGGGGTTACCGAGACCCAGTACTTC.

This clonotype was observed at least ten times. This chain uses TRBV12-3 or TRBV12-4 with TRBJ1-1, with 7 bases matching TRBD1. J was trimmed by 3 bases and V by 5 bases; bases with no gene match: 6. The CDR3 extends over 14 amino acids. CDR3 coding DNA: TGTGCCAGCAGTCCGGAAACAGGGGACACTGAAGCTTTCTTT. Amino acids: CASSPETGDTEAFF.

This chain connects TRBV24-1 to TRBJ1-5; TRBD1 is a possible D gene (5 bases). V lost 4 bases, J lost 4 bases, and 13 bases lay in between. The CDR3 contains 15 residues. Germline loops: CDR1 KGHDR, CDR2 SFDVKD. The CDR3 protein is CATSDRGRNNQPQHF. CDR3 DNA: TGTGCCACCAGTGACCGGGGACGTAATAATCAGCCCCAGCATTTT.

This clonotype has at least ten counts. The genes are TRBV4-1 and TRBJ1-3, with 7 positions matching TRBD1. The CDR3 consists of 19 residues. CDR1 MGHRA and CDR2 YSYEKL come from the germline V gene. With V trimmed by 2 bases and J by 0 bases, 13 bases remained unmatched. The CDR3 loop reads CASSQRPIQRDSSGNTIYF. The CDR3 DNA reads TGCGCCAGCAGCCAACGCCCGATACAGAGGGACAGCTCTGGAAACACCATATATTTT.